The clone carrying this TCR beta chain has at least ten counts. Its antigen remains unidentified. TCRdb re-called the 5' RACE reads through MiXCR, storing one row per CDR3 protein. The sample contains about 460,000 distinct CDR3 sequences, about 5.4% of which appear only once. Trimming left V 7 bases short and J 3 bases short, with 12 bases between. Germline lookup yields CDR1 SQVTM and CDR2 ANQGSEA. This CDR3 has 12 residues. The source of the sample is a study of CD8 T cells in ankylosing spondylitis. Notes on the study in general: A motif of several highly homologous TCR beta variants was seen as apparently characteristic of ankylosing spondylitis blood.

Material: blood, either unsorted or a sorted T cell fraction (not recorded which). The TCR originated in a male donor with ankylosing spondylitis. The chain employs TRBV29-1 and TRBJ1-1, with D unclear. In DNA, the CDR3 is TGCAGCGCCTCGACTGCTGACACTGAAGCTTTCTTT. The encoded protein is CSASTADTEAFF. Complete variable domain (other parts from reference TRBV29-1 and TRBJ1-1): SAVISQKPSRDICQRGTSLTIQCQVDSQVTMMFWYRQQPGQSLTLIATANQGSEATYESGFVIDKFPISRPNLTFSTLTVSNMSPEDSSIYLCSASTADTEAFFGQGTRLTVV.